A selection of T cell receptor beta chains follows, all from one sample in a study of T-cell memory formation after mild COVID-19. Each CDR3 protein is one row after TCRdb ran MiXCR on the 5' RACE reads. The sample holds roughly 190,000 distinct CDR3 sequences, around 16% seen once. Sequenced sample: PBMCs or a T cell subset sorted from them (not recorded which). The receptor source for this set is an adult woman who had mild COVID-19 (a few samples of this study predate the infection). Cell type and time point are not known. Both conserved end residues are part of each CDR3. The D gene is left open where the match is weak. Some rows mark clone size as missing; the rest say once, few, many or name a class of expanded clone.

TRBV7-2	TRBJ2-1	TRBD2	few	CASSLGGLAGGYNEQFF	TGTGCCAGCAGCTTAGGGGGACTAGCGGGAGGTTACAATGAGCAGTTCTTC
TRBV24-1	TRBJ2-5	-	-	CATSDPKTGPETQYF	TGTGCCACCAGTGACCCTAAGACAGGTCCAGAGACCCAGTACTTC
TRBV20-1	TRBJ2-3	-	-	CSARGGVDLDTQYF	TGCAGTGCTAGAGGGGGGGTTGATCTAGATACGCAGTATTTT
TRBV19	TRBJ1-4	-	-	CASSLRGSTNEKLFF	TGTGCCAGTAGTCTACGGGGGTCAACTAATGAAAAACTGTTTTTT
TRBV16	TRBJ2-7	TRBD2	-	CASSQSIGGYEQYF	TGTGCCAGCAGCCAATCTATCGGGGGGTACGAGCAGTACTTC
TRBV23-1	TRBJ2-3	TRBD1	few	CASTRGQGACADTQYF	TGCGCCAGCACCAGAGGACAGGGGGCCTGTGCAGATACGCAGTATTTT
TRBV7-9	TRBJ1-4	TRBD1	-	CASSFRQGTNEKLFF	TGTGCCAGCAGCTTCAGACAGGGAACTAATGAAAAACTGTTTTTT
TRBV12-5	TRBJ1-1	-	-	CASGLVVTRTGNTEAFF	TGTGCTAGTGGTTTGGTGGTGACAAGAACCGGGAACACTGAAGCTTTCTTT
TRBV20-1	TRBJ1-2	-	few	CSAKQGWEYGYTF	TGCAGTGCCAAACAGGGCTGGGAGTATGGCTACACCTTC
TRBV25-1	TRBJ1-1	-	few	CASLRTGRNTEAFF	TGTGCCAGCCTTAGAACGGGCAGGAACACTGAAGCTTTCTTT